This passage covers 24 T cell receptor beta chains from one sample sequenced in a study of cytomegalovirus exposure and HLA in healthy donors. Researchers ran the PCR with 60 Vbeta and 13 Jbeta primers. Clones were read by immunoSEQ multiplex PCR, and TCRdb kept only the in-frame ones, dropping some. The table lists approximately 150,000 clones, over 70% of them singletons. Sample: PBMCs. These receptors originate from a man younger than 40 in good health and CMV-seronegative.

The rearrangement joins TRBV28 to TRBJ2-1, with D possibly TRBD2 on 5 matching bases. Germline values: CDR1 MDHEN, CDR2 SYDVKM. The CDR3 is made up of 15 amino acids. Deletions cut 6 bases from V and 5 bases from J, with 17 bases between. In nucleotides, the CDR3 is TGTGCCAGCAGACCACGGGGTTTCCAGGACAATGAGCAGTTCTTC. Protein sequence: CASRPRGFQDNEQFF. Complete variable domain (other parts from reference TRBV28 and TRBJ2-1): DVKVTQSSRYLVKRTGEKVFLECVQDMDHENMFWYRQDPGLGLRLIYFSYDVKMKEKGDIPEGYSVSREKKERFSLILESASTNQTSMYLCASRPRGFQDNEQFFGPGTRLTVL.

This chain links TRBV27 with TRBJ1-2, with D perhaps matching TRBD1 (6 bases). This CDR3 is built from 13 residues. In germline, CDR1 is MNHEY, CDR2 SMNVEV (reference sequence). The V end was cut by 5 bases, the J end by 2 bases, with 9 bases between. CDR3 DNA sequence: TGTGCCAGCAGTCCGGGACACAACTATGGCTACACCTTC. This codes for CASSPGHNYGYTF.

Here the CDR3 DNA reads TGTGCCAGCAGTTCGACCAGGGGCTCCTACGAGCAGTACTTC. This gives the protein CASSSTRGSYEQYF. The V gene is TRBV6-5, the J gene TRBJ2-7, with a weak D call TRBD1 (6 bases). The CDR3 extends over 14 amino acids. The germline gives CDR1 MNHEY, CDR2 SVGAGI. Trimming took 4 bases from V and 0 from J, leaving 10 bases between them.

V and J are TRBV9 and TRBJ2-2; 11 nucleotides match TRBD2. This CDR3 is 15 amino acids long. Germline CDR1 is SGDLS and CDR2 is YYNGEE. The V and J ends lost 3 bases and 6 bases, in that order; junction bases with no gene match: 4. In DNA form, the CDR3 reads TGTGCCAGCAGCGCTAGCGGGGGGTCCCCCGGGGAGCTGTTTTTT. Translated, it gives CASSASGGSPGELFF.

CDR3 in DNA: TGTGCCAGCAGCACCAGACAGGGGGGGAATGAAAAACTGTTTTTT. It codes for CASSTRQGGNEKLFF. The chain uses TRBV5-4 and TRBJ1-4; 9 bases fit TRBD1. This CDR3 spans 15 amino acids. From germline, CDR1 is SGHNT and CDR2 YYREEE (reference sequence). The trim removed 4 bases at V and 5 bases at J, leaving 6 bases unmatched.

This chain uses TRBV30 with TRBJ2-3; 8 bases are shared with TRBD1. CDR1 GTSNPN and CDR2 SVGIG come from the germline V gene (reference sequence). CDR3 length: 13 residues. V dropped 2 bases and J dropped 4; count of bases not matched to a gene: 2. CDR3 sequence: CAWSQGAADTQYF. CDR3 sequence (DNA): TGTGCCTGGAGTCAGGGGGCCGCAGATACGCAGTATTTT.

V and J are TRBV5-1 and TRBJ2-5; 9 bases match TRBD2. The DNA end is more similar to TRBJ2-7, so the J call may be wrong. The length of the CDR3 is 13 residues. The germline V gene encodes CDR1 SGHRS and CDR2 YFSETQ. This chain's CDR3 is CASSLAGGAEQYF. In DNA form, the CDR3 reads TGCGCCAGCAGCTTAGCGGGAGGAGCCGAGCAGTACTTC.

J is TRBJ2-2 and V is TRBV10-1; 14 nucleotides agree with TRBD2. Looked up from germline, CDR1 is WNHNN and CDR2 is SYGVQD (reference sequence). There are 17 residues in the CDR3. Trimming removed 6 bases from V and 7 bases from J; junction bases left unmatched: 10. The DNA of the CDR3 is TGCGCCAGCAGCCCCGGGACTAGCGGGAGAGCGGGCGGGGAGCTGTTTTTT. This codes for CASSPGTSGRAGGELFF.

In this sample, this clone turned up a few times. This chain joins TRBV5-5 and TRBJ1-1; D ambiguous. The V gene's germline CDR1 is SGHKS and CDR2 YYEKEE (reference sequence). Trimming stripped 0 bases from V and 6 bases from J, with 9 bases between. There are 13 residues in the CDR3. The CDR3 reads CASSLDSGPEAFF. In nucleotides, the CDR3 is TGTGCCAGCAGCTTGGATTCAGGCCCTGAAGCTTTCTTT.

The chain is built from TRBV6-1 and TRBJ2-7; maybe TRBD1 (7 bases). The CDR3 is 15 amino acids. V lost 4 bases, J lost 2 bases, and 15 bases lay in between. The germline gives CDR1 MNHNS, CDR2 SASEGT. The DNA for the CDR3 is TGTGCCAGCAGTGCCCCCCCAGGGGGGACCTACGAGCAGTACTTC. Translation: CASSAPPGGTYEQYF.

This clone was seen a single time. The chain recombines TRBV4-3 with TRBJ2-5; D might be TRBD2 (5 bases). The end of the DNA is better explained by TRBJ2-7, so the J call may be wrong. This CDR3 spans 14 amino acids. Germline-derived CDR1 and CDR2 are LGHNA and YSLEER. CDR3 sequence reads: CASSHEIGSYEQYF. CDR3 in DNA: TGCGCCAGCAGCCACGAGATAGGGAGCTACGAGCAGTACTTC.

Written as DNA, the CDR3 is TGCGCCAGCAGCCAAGATCGGAGTACGAACACCGGGGAGCTGTTTTTT. It codes for CASSQDRSTNTGELFF. This chain joins TRBV4-1 and TRBJ2-2; D uncertain. The CDR3 contains 16 residues. The germline gives CDR1 MGHRA, CDR2 YSYEKL. The V gene lost 0 bases and the J gene lost 0 bases, with 8 bases spanning the gap.

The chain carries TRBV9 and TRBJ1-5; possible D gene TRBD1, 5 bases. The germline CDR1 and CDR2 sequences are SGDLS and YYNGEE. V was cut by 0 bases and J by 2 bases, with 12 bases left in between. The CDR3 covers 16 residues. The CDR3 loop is CASSVGGGTGNQPQHF. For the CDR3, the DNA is TGTGCCAGCAGCGTAGGGGGGGGAACGGGCAATCAGCCCCAGCATTTT.

The CDR3 loop reads CASSFAIQGALTEQYF. The CDR3 DNA reads as TGTGCCAGCAGCTTTGCGATACAGGGGGCGCTGACCGAGCAGTACTTC. The chain recombines TRBV7-9 with TRBJ2-7, with 9 bases fitting TRBD1. Germline assignment: CDR1 SEHNR and CDR2 FQNEAQ (reference sequence). The length of the CDR3 is 16 residues. V dropped 3 bases and J dropped 6; count of bases not matched to a gene: 12. Based on the CDR3 plus reference TRBV7-9 and TRBJ2-7, the full variable domain is DTGVSQNPRHKITKRGQNVTFRCDPISEHNRLYWYRQTLGQGPEFLTYFQNEAQLEKSRLLSDRFSAERPKGSFSTLEIQRTEQGDSAMYLCASSFAIQGALTEQYFGPGTRLTVT.

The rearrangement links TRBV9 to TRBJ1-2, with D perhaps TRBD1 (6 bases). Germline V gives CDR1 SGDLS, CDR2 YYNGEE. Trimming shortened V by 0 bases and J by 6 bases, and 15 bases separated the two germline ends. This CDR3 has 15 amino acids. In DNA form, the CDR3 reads TGTGCCAGCAGCGTAGTAGGGGGGGGGAGGAATGGCTACACCTTC. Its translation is CASSVVGGGRNGYTF. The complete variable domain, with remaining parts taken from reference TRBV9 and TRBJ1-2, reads DSGVTQTPKHLITATGQRVTLRCSPRSGDLSVYWYQQSLDQGLQFLIQYYNGEERAKGNILERFSAQQFPDLHSELNLSSLELGDSALYFCASSVVGGGRNGYTFGSGTRLTVV.

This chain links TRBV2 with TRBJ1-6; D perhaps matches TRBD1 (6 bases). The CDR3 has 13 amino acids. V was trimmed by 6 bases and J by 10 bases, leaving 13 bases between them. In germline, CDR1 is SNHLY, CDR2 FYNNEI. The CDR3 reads CASRGHSPSPLHF. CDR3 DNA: TGTGCCAGCAGGGGACATTCTCCATCACCCCTCCACTTT. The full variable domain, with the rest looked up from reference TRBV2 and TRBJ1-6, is EPEVTQTPSHQVTQMGQEVILRCVPISNHLYFYWYRQILGQKVEFLVSFYNNEISEKSEIFDDQFSVERPDGSNFTLKIRSTKLEDSAMYFCASRGHSPSPLHFGNGTRLTVT.

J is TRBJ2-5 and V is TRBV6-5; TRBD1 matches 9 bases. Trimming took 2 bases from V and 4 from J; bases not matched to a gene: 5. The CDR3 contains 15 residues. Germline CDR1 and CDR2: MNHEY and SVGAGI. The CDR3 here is CASSYPRQGGETQYF. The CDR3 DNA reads TGTGCCAGCAGTTACCCTCGACAGGGGGGAGAGACCCAGTACTTC.

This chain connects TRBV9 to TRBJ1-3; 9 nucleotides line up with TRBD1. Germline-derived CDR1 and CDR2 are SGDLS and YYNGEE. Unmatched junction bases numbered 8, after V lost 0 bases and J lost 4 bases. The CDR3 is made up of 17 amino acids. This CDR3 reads CASSVGDRDITGNTIYF. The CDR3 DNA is TGTGCCAGCAGCGTAGGGGACAGGGACATAACAGGAAACACCATATATTTT.

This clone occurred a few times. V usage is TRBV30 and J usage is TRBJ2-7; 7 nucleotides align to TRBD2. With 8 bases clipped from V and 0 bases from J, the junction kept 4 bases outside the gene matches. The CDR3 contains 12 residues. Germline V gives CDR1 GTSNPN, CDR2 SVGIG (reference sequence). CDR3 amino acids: CARGDLSYEQYF. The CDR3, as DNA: TGTGCCCGGGGGGACCTCTCCTACGAGCAGTACTTC.

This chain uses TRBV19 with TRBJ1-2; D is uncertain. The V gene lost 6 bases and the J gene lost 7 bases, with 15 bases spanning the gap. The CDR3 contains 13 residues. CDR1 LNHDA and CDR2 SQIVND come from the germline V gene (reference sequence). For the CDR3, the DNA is TGTGCCAGTAGCCCGGCGGGTTTCCTTGGCTACACCTTC. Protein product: CASSPAGFLGYTF.

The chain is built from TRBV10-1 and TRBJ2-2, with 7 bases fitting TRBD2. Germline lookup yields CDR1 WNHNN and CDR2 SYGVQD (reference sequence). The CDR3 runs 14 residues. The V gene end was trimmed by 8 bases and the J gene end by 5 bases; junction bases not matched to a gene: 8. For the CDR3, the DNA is TGCGCCAGCGCCCCCGGCGGGAGAACCGGGGAGCTGTTTTTT. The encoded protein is CASAPGGRTGELFF.

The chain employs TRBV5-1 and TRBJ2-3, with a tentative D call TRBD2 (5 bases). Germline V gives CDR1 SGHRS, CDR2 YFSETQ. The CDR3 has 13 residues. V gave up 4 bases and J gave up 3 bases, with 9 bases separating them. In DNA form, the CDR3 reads TGCGCCAGCAGCCCGATAGCGACAGATACGCAGTATTTT. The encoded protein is CASSPIATDTQYF.

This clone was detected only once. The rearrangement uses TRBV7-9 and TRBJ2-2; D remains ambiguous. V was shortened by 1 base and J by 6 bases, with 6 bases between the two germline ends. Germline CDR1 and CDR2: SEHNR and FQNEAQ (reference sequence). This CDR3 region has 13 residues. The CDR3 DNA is TGTGCCAGCAGCTTAGGACTTCCCGGGGAGCTGTTTTTT. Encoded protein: CASSLGLPGELFF.

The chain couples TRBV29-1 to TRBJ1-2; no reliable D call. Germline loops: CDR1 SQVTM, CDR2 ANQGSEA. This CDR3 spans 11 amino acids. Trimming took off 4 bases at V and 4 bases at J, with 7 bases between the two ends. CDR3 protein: CSVAVSYGYTF. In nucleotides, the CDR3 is TGCAGCGTTGCGGTATCCTATGGCTACACCTTC.